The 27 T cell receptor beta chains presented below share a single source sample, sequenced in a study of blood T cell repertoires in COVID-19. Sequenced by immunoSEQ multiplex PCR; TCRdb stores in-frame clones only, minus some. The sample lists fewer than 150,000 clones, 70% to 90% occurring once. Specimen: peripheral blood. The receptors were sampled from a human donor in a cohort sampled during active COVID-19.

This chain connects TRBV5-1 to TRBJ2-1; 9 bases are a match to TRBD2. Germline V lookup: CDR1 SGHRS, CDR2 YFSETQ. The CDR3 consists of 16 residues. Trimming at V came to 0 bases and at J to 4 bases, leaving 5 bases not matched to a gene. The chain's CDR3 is CASSLGSGGPYNEQFF. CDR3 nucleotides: TGCGCCAGCAGCTTGGGGAGCGGGGGGCCTTACAATGAGCAGTTCTTC. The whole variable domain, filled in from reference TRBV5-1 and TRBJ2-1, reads KAGVTQTPRYLIKTRGQQVTLSCSPISGHRSVSWYQQTPGQGLQFLFEYFSETQRNKGNFPGRFSGRQFSNSRSEMNVSTLELGDSALYLCASSLGSGGPYNEQFFGPGTRLTVL.

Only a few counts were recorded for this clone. Written as DNA, the CDR3 is TGCGCCAGCAGCTTGGACCTACAGGGATCCGGGGAGACCCAGTACTTC. This sequence encodes CASSLDLQGSGETQYF. The chain uses TRBV5-1 and TRBJ2-5, with a weak D call TRBD1 (6 bases). This CDR3 region has 16 residues. CDR1 and CDR2 (germline): SGHRS, YFSETQ. V gave up 0 bases and J gave up 5 bases, with 17 bases separating them.

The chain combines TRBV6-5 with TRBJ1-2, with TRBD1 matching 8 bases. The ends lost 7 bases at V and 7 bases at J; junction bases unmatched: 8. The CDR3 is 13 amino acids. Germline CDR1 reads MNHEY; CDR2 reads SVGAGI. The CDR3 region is CASTRQGFGGYTF. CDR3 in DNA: TGTGCCAGCACCCGACAGGGGTTCGGTGGCTACACCTTC.

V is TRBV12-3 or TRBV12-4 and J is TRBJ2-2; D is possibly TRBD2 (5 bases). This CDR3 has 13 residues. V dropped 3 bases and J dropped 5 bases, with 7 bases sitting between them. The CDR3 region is CASSFTGTGELFF. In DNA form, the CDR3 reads TGTGCCAGCAGTTTTACGGGAACCGGGGAGCTGTTTTTT.

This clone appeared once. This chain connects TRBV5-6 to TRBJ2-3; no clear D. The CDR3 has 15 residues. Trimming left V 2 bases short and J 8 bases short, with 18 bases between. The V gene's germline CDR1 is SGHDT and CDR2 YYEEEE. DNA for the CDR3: TGTGCCAGCAGCTTTGGAGACTTCGATGGTGGTACGCAGTATTTT. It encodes CASSFGDFDGGTQYF. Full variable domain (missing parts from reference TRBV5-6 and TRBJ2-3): DAGVTQSPTHLIKTRGQQVTLRCSPKSGHDTVSWYQQALGQGPQFIFQYYEEEERQRGNFPDRFSGHQFPNYSSELNVNALLLGDSALYLCASSFGDFDGGTQYFGPGTRLTVL.

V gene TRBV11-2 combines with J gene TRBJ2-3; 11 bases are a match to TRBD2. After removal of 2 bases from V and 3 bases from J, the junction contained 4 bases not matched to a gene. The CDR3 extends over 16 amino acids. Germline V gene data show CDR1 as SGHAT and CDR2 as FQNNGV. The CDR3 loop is CASSLQPSGGTDTQYF. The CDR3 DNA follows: TGTGCCAGCAGCTTACAACCTAGCGGGGGGACAGATACGCAGTATTTT.

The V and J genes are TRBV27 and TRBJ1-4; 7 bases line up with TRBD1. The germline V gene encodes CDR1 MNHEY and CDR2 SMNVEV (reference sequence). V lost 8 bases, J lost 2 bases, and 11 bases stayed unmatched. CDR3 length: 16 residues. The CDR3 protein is CASPHKPGQTNEKLFF. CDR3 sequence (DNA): TGTGCCAGCCCCCACAAACCGGGACAGACTAATGAAAAACTGTTTTTT.

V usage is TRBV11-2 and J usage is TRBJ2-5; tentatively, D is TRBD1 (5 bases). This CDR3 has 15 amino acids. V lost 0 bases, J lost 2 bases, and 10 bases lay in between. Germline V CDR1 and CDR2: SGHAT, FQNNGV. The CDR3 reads CASSLEAGKQETQYF. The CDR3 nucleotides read TGTGCCAGCAGCTTAGAGGCAGGGAAACAAGAGACCCAGTACTTC.

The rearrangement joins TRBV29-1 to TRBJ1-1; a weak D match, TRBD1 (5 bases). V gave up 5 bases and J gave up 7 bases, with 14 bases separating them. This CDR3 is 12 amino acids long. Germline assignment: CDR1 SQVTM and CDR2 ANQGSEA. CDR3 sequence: CSVSVSDSEAFF. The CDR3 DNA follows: TGCAGCGTTTCTGTTAGTGACAGTGAAGCTTTCTTT.

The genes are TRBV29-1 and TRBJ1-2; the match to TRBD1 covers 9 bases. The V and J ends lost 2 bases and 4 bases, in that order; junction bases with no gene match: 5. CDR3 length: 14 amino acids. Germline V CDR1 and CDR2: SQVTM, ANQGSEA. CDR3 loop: CSVERQGEGYGYTF. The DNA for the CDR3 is TGCAGCGTTGAACGACAGGGGGAGGGCTATGGCTACACCTTC.

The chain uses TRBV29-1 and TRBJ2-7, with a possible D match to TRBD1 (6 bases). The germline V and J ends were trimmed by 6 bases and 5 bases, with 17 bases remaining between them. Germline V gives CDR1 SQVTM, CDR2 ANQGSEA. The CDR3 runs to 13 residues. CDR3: CSVAQGKVNEQYF. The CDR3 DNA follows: TGCAGCGTAGCTCAGGGGAAGGTGAACGAGCAGTACTTC.

CDR3 coding DNA: TGTGCCACCAGCAGAGAGGGCGTTGCGAGGGGGCGAAACACCATATATTTT. Residues: CATSREGVARGRNTIYF. The rearrangement uses TRBV15 and TRBJ1-3, with 7 bases identical to TRBD1. V trimming: 0 bases; J trimming: 5 bases; junction bases outside the gene matches: 10. The CDR3 sequence is 17 residues long. Germline V gene data show CDR1 as LNHNV and CDR2 as YYDKDF (reference sequence).

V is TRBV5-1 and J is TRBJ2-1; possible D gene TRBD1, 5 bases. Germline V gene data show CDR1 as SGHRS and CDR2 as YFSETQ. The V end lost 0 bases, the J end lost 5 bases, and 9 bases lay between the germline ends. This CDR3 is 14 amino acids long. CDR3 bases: TGCGCCAGCAGCTTGGGACAGTCTCACAATGAGCAGTTCTTC. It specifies CASSLGQSHNEQFF. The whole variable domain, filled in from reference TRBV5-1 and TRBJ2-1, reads KAGVTQTPRYLIKTRGQQVTLSCSPISGHRSVSWYQQTPGQGLQFLFEYFSETQRNKGNFPGRFSGRQFSNSRSEMNVSTLELGDSALYLCASSLGQSHNEQFFGPGTRLTVL.

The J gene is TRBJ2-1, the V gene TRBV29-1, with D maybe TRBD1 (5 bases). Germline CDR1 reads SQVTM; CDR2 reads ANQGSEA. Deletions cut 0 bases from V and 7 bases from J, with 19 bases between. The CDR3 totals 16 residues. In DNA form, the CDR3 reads TGCAGCGTTGAAGATACGTCGGACGCCCCAGGGAATGAGCAGTTCTTC. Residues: CSVEDTSDAPGNEQFF.

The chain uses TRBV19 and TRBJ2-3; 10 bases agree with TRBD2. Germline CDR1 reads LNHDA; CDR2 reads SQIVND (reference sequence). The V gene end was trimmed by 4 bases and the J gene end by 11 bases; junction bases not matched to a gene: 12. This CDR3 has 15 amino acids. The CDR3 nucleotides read TGTGCCAGTAGTAGGGGTAGCGGGGGGCACGGGGAGCAGTATTTT. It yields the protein CASSRGSGGHGEQYF.

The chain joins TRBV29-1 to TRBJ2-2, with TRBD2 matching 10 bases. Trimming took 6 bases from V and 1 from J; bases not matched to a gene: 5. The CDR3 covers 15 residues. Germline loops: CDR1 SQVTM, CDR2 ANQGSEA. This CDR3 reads CSVLGLAENTGELFF. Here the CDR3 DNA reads TGCAGCGTACTAGGACTAGCGGAGAACACCGGGGAGCTGTTTTTT.

As DNA, the CDR3 is TGTGGGACACAAAAGGGATCTGGAAACACCATATATTTT. It is translated as CGTQKGSGNTIYF. This chain joins TRBV6-6 and TRBJ1-3; TRBD1 is a possible D gene (5 bases). The CDR3 runs 13 residues. Germline V gene sequence: CDR1 MNHNY, CDR2 SVGAGI (reference sequence).

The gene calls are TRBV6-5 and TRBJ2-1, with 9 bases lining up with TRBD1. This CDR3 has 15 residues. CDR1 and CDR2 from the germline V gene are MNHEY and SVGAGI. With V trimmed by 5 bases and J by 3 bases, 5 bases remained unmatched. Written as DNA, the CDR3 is TGTGCCAGCAGTATTCGGACAGGGGACTACAATGAGCAGTTCTTC. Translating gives CASSIRTGDYNEQFF.

CDR3 residues: CASSPGQGSYNEQFF. The CDR3 coding sequence is TGTGCCAGCAGCCCCGGACAGGGGTCCTACAATGAGCAGTTCTTC. This chain connects TRBV2 to TRBJ2-1, with 9 bases matching TRBD1. Losses at the gene ends were 6 bases for V and 1 base for J; bases not matched to a gene: 4. The CDR3 extends over 15 amino acids. Germline CDR1 is SNHLY and CDR2 is FYNNEI.

The CDR3 nucleotides are TGCGCCAGCAGCGTTGCTAGCGGGGGGGCGCATGAGCAGTTCTTC. Encoded protein: CASSVASGGAHEQFF. The chain employs TRBV5-1 and TRBJ2-1; 12 nucleotides line up with TRBD2. CDR3 length: 15 amino acids. Germline V gene lookup returns CDR1 SGHRS and CDR2 YFSETQ. V shed 4 bases, J shed 8 bases, and the junction held 7 bases outside the gene matches.

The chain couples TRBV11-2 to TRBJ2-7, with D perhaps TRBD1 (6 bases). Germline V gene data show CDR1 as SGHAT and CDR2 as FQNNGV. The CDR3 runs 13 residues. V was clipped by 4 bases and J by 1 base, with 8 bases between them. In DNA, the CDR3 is TGTGCCAGCAGCTCGGGACAATCCTACGAGCAGTACTTC. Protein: CASSSGQSYEQYF.

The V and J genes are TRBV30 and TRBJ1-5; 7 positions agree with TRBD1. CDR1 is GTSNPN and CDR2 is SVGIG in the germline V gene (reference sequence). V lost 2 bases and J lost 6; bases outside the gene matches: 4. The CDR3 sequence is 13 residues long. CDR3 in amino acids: CAWSLQGRQPQHF. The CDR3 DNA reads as TGTGCCTGGAGTTTACAGGGGCGTCAGCCCCAGCATTTT.

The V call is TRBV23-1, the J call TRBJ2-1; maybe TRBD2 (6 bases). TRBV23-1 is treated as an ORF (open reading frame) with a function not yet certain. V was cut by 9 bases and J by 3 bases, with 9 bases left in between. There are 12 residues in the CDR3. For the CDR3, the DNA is TGCGCCAGTGCGGGGTACTACAATGAGCAGTTCTTC. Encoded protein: CASAGYYNEQFF.

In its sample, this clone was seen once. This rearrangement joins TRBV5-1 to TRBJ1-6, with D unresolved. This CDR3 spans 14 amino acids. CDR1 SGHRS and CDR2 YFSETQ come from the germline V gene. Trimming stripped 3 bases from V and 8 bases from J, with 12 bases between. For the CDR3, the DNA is TGCGCCAGCAGCTCCGGGAACCTAGATTCACCCCTCCACTTT. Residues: CASSSGNLDSPLHF.

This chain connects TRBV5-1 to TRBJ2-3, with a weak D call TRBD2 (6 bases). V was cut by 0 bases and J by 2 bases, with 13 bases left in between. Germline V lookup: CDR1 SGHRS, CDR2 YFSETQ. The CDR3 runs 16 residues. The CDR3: CASSLAPGLNTDTQYF. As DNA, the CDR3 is TGCGCCAGCAGCTTGGCCCCGGGACTGAACACAGATACGCAGTATTTT.

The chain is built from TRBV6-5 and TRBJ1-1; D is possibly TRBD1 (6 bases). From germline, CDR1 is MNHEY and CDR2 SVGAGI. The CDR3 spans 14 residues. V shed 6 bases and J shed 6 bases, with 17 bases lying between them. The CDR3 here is CASRSLGRGSEAFF. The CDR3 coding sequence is TGTGCCAGCAGGTCCCTCGGGAGGGGGTCTGAAGCTTTCTTT.

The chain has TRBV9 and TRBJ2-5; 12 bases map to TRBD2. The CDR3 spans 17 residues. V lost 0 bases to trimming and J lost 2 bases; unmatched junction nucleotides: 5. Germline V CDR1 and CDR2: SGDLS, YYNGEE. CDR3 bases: TGTGCCAGCAGCGTAGGACTAGCGGGGGCTGGGCAAGAGACCCAGTACTTC. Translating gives CASSVGLAGAGQETQYF.